What follows are 31 T cell receptor beta chains derived from one specimen sequenced in a study of CD8+CD57+ T cells in acquired aplastic anemia. Profiles of TCR beta VDJ and CDR3 were generated from a genomic DNA template. MiXCR, applied by TCRdb to the reads, yields one record per CDR3 protein. The sample shows hundreds of thousands of distinct CDR3 sequences, around a third of them seen only once. It was patients with CD8+CD57+ cell expansion by flow cytometry who were chosen for sequencing. Sample: sorted CD4+, CD8+, or CD8+CD57+ T cells (not recorded which) from PBMCs. The source of these receptors is a human donor with aplastic anemia.

This clonotype has at least ten counts. The J gene is TRBJ1-2, the V gene TRBV4-1; perhaps TRBD1 as D (5 bases). This CDR3 has 15 amino acids. Germline V gives CDR1 MGHRA, CDR2 YSYEKL. V lost 0 bases and J lost 1, with 9 bases in between. The CDR3 loop reads CASSQDGTVNYGYTF. Here the CDR3 DNA reads TGCGCCAGCAGCCAAGACGGGACGGTTAACTATGGCTACACCTTC.

This clonotype was detected many times. The chain has TRBV20-1 and TRBJ1-5, with D hard to call. Germline assignment: CDR1 DFQATT and CDR2 SNEGSKA (reference sequence). Trimming took 4 bases from V and 7 from J, leaving 20 bases between them. This CDR3 region has 15 residues. For the CDR3, the DNA is TGCAGTGCTAAGGCCCACCGATCAGGCGGACAGCCCCAGCATTTT. This encodes CSAKAHRSGGQPQHF.

V usage is TRBV5-6 and J usage is TRBJ1-5; D is undetermined. Germline CDR1 and CDR2: SGHDT and YYEEEE. The CDR3 runs to 15 residues. Trimming removed 7 bases at V and 0 bases at J, with 14 bases between. The CDR3, as DNA: TGTGCCAGCGGTAAGTGGAGCTTTAGCAATCAGCCCCAGCATTTT. Residues: CASGKWSFSNQPQHF.

This chain connects TRBV6-2 or TRBV6-3 to TRBJ2-6; TRBD1 is a possible D gene (6 bases). Germline CDR1 MNHEY, CDR2 SVGEGT. CDR3 length equals 18 residues. Trimming pared 0 bases from V and 0 bases from J, leaving 12 bases between. The CDR3 here is CASSYSFLGGSGANVLTF. The CDR3 DNA reads TGTGCCAGCAGTTACTCATTCTTAGGGGGCTCTGGGGCCAACGTCCTGACTTTC.

The V call is TRBV20-1, the J call TRBJ2-7; 7 nucleotides agree with TRBD1. The CDR3 runs to 14 residues. The junction had 7 bases not matched to a gene; V was cut back by 1 base and J by 4 bases. Germline CDR1 is DFQATT and CDR2 is SNEGSKA (reference sequence). CDR3 nucleotides: TGCAGTGCTAGAGCGACAGGGAATAAGTACGAGCAGTACTTC. As protein: CSARATGNKYEQYF.

As for this clonotype: Its ends do not fully match the called genes, so a read error is possible. V usage is TRBV7-7 and J usage is TRBJ2-1, with 11 bases matching TRBD2. The CDR3 sequence is 16 residues long. The germline CDR1 and CDR2 sequences are SSHAT and FNYEAQ (reference sequence). The CDR3 DNA follows: TGTGCTAGCAGCTCCTTAGCGGGGGGGCCGGGGAATGAGCAGTTCTTC. Encoded protein: CASSSLAGGPGNEQFF. Full variable domain (remainder filled in from reference TRBV7-7 and TRBJ2-1): GAGVSQSPRYKVTKRGQDVTLRCDPISSHATLYWYQQALGQGPEFLTYFNYEAQPDKSGLPSDRFSAERPEGSISTLTIQRTEQRDSAMYRCASSSLAGGPGNEQFFGPGTRLTVL.

This clonotype occurred a few times. The chain recombines TRBV28 with TRBJ1-6, with 7 bases fitting TRBD1. V was clipped by 8 bases and J by 6 bases; unmatched bases: 10. Germline lookup yields CDR1 MDHEN and CDR2 SYDVKM. The CDR3 is 15 amino acids. As DNA, the CDR3 is TGTGCCAGCCGACCTACGACAGGGCCTAATTCACCCCTCCACTTT. Its protein is CASRPTTGPNSPLHF. Filled out from reference TRBV28 and TRBJ1-6, the complete variable domain reads DVKVTQSSRYLVKRTGEKVFLECVQDMDHENMFWYRQDPGLGLRLIYFSYDVKMKEKGDIPEGYSVSREKKERFSLILESASTNQTSMYLCASRPTTGPNSPLHFGNGTRLTVT.

This rearrangement joins TRBV14 to TRBJ2-7; D is uncertain. This CDR3 contains 17 residues. Germline V CDR1 and CDR2: SGHDN, FVKESK. V lost 3 bases and J lost 0, with 18 bases in between. The DNA of the CDR3 is TGTGCCAGCAGCCAGTTAGGTTCGGCCATGAGCTCCTACGAGCAGTACTTC. Translating gives CASSQLGSAMSSYEQYF.

The chain has TRBV5-1 and TRBJ1-1; TRBD1 agrees at 8 bases. Trimming took 2 bases from V and 6 from J; bases not matched to a gene: 6. Germline-derived CDR1 and CDR2 are SGHRS and YFSETQ. The CDR3 length is 14 residues. This CDR3 reads CASSLGQGWPEAFF. The CDR3 nucleotides are TGCGCCAGCAGCTTAGGACAGGGCTGGCCTGAAGCTTTCTTT. The whole variable domain, filled in from reference TRBV5-1 and TRBJ1-1, reads KAGVTQTPRYLIKTRGQQVTLSCSPISGHRSVSWYQQTPGQGLQFLFEYFSETQRNKGNFPGRFSGRQFSNSRSEMNVSTLELGDSALYLCASSLGQGWPEAFFGQGTRLTVV.

The chain joins TRBV11-1 to TRBJ2-1, with 9 bases lining up with TRBD2. Trimming at V came to 1 base and at J to 6 bases, leaving 4 bases not matched to a gene. Germline V CDR1 and CDR2: SGHAT, FQDESV (reference sequence). The CDR3 sequence is 15 residues long. The DNA of the CDR3 is TGTGCCAGCAGCTTAGGTGTTAGCGGGAGCAATGAGCAGTTCTTC. Encoded protein: CASSLGVSGSNEQFF.

The gene calls are TRBV30 and TRBJ2-5; D gene ambiguous. CDR1 is GTSNPN, CDR2 SVGIG, per germline (reference sequence). The V end lost 7 bases, the J end lost 2 bases, and 11 bases lay between the germline ends. The CDR3 spans 12 residues. The CDR3 region is CASTSTQETQYF. As DNA, the CDR3 is TGTGCCTCCACCTCGACACAAGAGACCCAGTACTTC.

This clonotype turned up a few times. The genes are TRBV27 and TRBJ2-7; maybe TRBD2 (6 bases). CDR3 size: 15 residues. V lost 1 base and J lost 3, with 13 bases in between. Germline loops: CDR1 MNHEY, CDR2 SMNVEV (reference sequence). CDR3 sequence reads: CASSLLPGVVYEQYF. CDR3 DNA: TGTGCCAGCAGTTTATTACCGGGAGTTGTCTACGAGCAGTACTTC.

The chain has TRBV15 and TRBJ2-5, with 8 bases aligning to TRBD1. After removal of 0 bases from V and 1 base from J, the junction contained 7 bases not matched to a gene. This CDR3 is 17 amino acids long. Per germline, CDR1 LNHNV and CDR2 YYDKDF (reference sequence). CDR3 region: CATSRDLTGGPQETQYF. The CDR3 nucleotides read TGTGCCACCAGCAGAGACCTAACAGGGGGTCCCCAAGAGACCCAGTACTTC.

This clonotype was seen repeatedly, ten times or more. V gene TRBV9 combines with J gene TRBJ1-2; the D is unclear. This CDR3 has 15 amino acids. The germline V gene has CDR1 SGDLS and CDR2 YYNGEE. Trimming took off 0 bases at V and 2 bases at J, with 11 bases between the two ends. The CDR3 DNA is TGTGCCAGCAGCGTAGCGAGAGTTGGGAACTATGGCTACACCTTC. It encodes CASSVARVGNYGYTF.

This clonotype has at least ten counts. The rearrangement links TRBV20-1 to TRBJ2-7; D might be TRBD2 (5 bases). The V end lost 0 bases, the J end lost 2 bases, and 11 bases lay between the germline ends. The CDR3 runs to 14 residues. CDR1 is DFQATT, CDR2 SNEGSKA, per germline (reference sequence). The CDR3 DNA reads TGCAGTGCTAGAGATCGGCGCGGGCCCTACGAGCAGTACTTC. This codes for CSARDRRGPYEQYF.

This clonotype was recorded many times. The chain joins TRBV2 to TRBJ2-4; D not resolved. The CDR3 has 13 amino acids. Trimming left V 2 bases short and J 10 bases short, with 12 bases between. The V gene's germline CDR1 is SNHLY and CDR2 FYNNEI. CDR3 sequence reads: CASSETVGWIQYF. For the CDR3, the DNA is TGTGCCAGCAGTGAAACGGTCGGTTGGATTCAGTACTTC.

This clonotype was counted between two and nine times. At one boundary the junction diverges from the germline segment, which might be a read error. CDR3 amino acids: CASSYLVVGGGYEQYF. The CDR3 nucleotides are TGCGCCAGCAGTTATCTTGTTGTGGGAGGGGGCTACGAGCAGTACTTC. This chain connects TRBV13 to TRBJ2-7; a weak D match, TRBD2 (7 bases). This CDR3 contains 16 residues. Looked up from germline, CDR1 is PRHDT and CDR2 is FYEKMQ (reference sequence).

The rearrangement joins TRBV10-2 to TRBJ2-1; D may match TRBD1 or TRBD2 (5 bases each). This CDR3 contains 15 residues. CDR1 is WSHSY, CDR2 SAAADI, per germline. V lost 6 bases, J lost 4 bases, and 16 bases lay in between. DNA of the CDR3: TGCGCCAGCAGGGGGGTTAGCCAGAGGTACAATGAGCAGTTCTTC. Its translation is CASRGVSQRYNEQFF.

A remark on this clonotype: This may stem from a read error, because a much larger clone lies one nucleotide away. The chain links TRBV25-1 to TRBJ2-1; TRBD1 matches at 10 bases. The CDR3 spans 15 residues. Germline loops: CDR1 MGHDK, CDR2 SYGVNS. Losses at the gene ends were 10 bases for V and 5 bases for J; bases not matched to a gene: 11. In DNA, the CDR3 is TGTGCCATCACTGAATTGGGACAGGGGAACAATGAGCAGTTCTTC. It translates to CAITELGQGNNEQFF. The whole variable domain, remainder taken from reference TRBV25-1 and TRBJ2-1, is EADIYQTPRYLVIGTGKKITLECSQTMGHDKMYWYQQDPGMELHLIHYSYGVNSTEKGDLSSESTVSRIRTEHFPLTLESARPSHTSQYLCAITELGQGNNEQFFGPGTRLTVL.

This clonotype came up many times. The chain combines TRBV15 with TRBJ2-5; D may be TRBD2 (6 bases). CDR1 is LNHNV, CDR2 YYDKDF, per germline (reference sequence). Trimming shortened V by 4 bases and J by 1 base, and 19 bases separated the two germline ends. The CDR3 covers 17 residues. CDR3 sequence: CATSMTEAGLPQETQYF. The CDR3 nucleotides read TGTGCCACCAGCATGACCGAGGCGGGGTTACCCCAAGAGACCCAGTACTTC.

This clonotype was detected ten times or more. The chain uses TRBV19 and TRBJ1-5; maybe TRBD1 (6 bases). Germline CDR1 reads LNHDA; CDR2 reads SQIVND (reference sequence). Deletions cut 3 bases from V and 2 bases from J, with 20 bases between. The CDR3 spans 18 residues. The CDR3 spells CASSIGQGHNWGNQPQHF. In nucleotides, the CDR3 is TGTGCCAGTAGTATTGGCCAGGGACACAATTGGGGCAATCAGCCCCAGCATTTT.

This clonotype was seen more than once but under ten times. The rearrangement joins TRBV6-1 to TRBJ2-1; 12 bases fit TRBD2. J lost 9 bases, V lost 6 bases, and 12 bases had no gene match. This CDR3 spans 16 amino acids. The germline CDR1 and CDR2 sequences are MNHNS and SASEGT. CDR3 amino acids: CASRPSGGAPSFEQFF. CDR3 coding DNA: TGTGCCAGCAGGCCTAGCGGGGGGGCCCCTTCCTTTGAGCAGTTCTTC.

The J gene is TRBJ1-3, the V gene TRBV9; 7 nucleotides align to TRBD1. In germline, CDR1 is SGDLS, CDR2 YYNGEE. The CDR3 is 17 amino acids. After removal of 0 bases from V and 0 bases from J, the junction contained 6 bases not matched to a gene. CDR3 loop: CASSVGRGQISGNTIYF. CDR3 sequence (DNA): TGTGCCAGCAGCGTAGGTCGGGGACAGATCTCTGGAAACACCATATATTTT.

The sample holds a few counts of this clonotype. This chain links TRBV6-5 with TRBJ1-1; the D gene is possibly TRBD1 (6 bases). The germline CDR1 and CDR2 sequences are MNHEY and SVGAGI. The V gene lost 1 base and the J gene lost 3 bases, with 9 bases spanning the gap. The CDR3 covers 14 residues. The CDR3 loop is CASSYLGGHTEAFF. The DNA for the CDR3 is TGTGCCAGCAGTTACTTGGGGGGGCACACTGAAGCTTTCTTT.

This clonotype occurred many times. The chain links TRBV12-3 or TRBV12-4 to TRBJ1-2; 9 bases are shared with TRBD1. This CDR3 is 14 amino acids long. The J segment lost 4 bases and the V segment lost 11 bases, leaving 11 bases of the junction unmatched. CDR3 sequence reads: CAANNRGLRYGYTF. The CDR3 DNA sequence: TGTGCCGCCAATAACAGGGGGCTTCGCTATGGCTACACCTTC.

Ten or more counts support this clonotype. The chain is built from TRBV10-3 and TRBJ2-7; 9 bases map to TRBD2. The V and J ends lost 0 bases and 1 base, in that order; junction bases with no gene match: 10. The V gene's germline CDR1 is ENHRY and CDR2 SYGVKD. CDR3 size: 18 residues. The CDR3 reads CAISESRGSGRTSYEQYF. CDR3 bases: TGTGCCATCAGTGAGTCGAGGGGGAGCGGGAGGACGTCCTACGAGCAGTACTTC.

There are a few counts of this clonotype. The chain combines TRBV20-1 with TRBJ1-5, with 9 positions matching TRBD1. The junction had 12 bases not matched to a gene; V was cut back by 1 base and J by 2 bases. The CDR3 runs to 18 residues. Per germline, CDR1 DFQATT and CDR2 SNEGSKA (reference sequence). CDR3 sequence reads: CSARAGQGGLFGNQPQHF. The CDR3 DNA follows: TGCAGTGCTAGAGCGGGACAGGGAGGTTTATTTGGCAATCAGCCCCAGCATTTT.

V and J are TRBV2 and TRBJ2-7; D is perhaps TRBD1 (6 bases). The CDR3 runs 13 residues. V shed 11 bases and J shed 0 bases, with 14 bases lying between them. Germline CDR1 SNHLY, CDR2 FYNNEI. CDR3 loop: CAGTDSYSYEQYF. CDR3 DNA sequence: TGTGCCGGTACGGACAGCTACTCCTACGAGCAGTACTTC.

The rearrangement uses TRBV20-1 and TRBJ2-5; 8 bases map to TRBD2. The CDR3 sequence is 16 residues long. V was clipped by 2 bases and J by 2 bases; unmatched bases: 10. Germline-derived CDR1 and CDR2 are DFQATT and SNEGSKA (reference sequence). The CDR3, as DNA: TGCAGTGCTAGAAATTGGGCTAGCGGGCATCAAGAGACCCAGTACTTC. Protein sequence: CSARNWASGHQETQYF.

This clonotype was picked up one time. A read error may be the cause here, since a much bigger clone is one base away. The CDR3 DNA sequence: TGTCCCAGCAGCCCCGGGACAGGTCACTATGGCTACACCTTC. It yields the protein CPSSPGTGHYGYTF. The chain is built from TRBV11-2 and TRBJ1-2, with 8 bases aligning to TRBD1. CDR3 length: 14 amino acids. The germline V gene has CDR1 SGHAT and CDR2 FQNNGV.

This clonotype was seen ten or more times. V is TRBV2 and J is TRBJ1-1; no clear D gene. Germline V gene data show CDR1 as SNHLY and CDR2 as FYNNEI. V was cut by 2 bases and J by 10 bases, with 8 bases left in between. The CDR3 length is 11 residues. CDR3 region: CASSEPSGAFF. The CDR3 DNA follows: TGTGCCAGCAGTGAACCCAGTGGAGCTTTCTTT.